The 8 T cell receptor beta chains in this list originate from one sample, sequenced in a study of cytomegalovirus exposure and HLA in healthy donors. The PCR made use of 60 Vbeta and 13 Jbeta primers. The table came from immunoSEQ multiplex PCR; TCRdb's copy has only in-frame clones and leaves some out. The table records over 65,000 clones, around 75% of them present only once. Sequencing was performed on PBMCs. Source of these receptors: a woman in her forties in good health and CMV-seronegative.

In its sample, this clone was seen a few times. CDR3 in amino acids: CASSLAGSYNEQFF. CDR3 nucleotides: TGTGCCAGCAGCTTGGCCGGGAGCTACAATGAGCAGTTCTTC. This sequence joins TRBV7-9 and TRBJ2-1; tentatively, D is TRBD2 (6 bases). CDR1 SEHNR and CDR2 FQNEAQ come from the germline V gene (reference sequence). The germline V and J ends were trimmed by 3 bases and 3 bases, with 9 bases remaining between them. The CDR3 is 14 amino acids. The whole variable domain, filled in from reference TRBV7-9 and TRBJ2-1, reads DTGVSQNPRHKITKRGQNVTFRCDPISEHNRLYWYRQTLGQGPEFLTYFQNEAQLEKSRLLSDRFSAERPKGSFSTLEIQRTEQGDSAMYLCASSLAGSYNEQFFGPGTRLTVL.

This clone occurred once. The rearrangement links TRBV18 to TRBJ1-6; D possibly corresponds to TRBD1 (6 bases). The ends were cut back, 2 bases at V and 14 bases at J, with 13 bases in the middle. This CDR3 contains 13 residues. Germline-derived CDR1 and CDR2 are KGHSH and LQKENI. CDR3: CASSPSDSRSLHF. CDR3 sequence (DNA): TGTGCCAGCTCACCATCGGACAGCCGGTCCCTCCACTTT. Complete variable domain (other parts from reference TRBV18 and TRBJ1-6): NAGVMQNPRHLVRRRGQEARLRCSPMKGHSHVYWYRQLPEEGLKFMVYLQKENIIDESGMPKERFSAEFPKEGPSILRIQQVVRGDSAAYFCASSPSDSRSLHFGNGTRLTVT.

The chain couples TRBV30 to TRBJ1-1; D is unclear. This CDR3 is built from 15 residues. V lost 2 bases and J 1 base, leaving 14 bases between the germline ends. CDR1 and CDR2 (germline): GTSNPN, SVGIG (reference sequence). The CDR3 here is CAWSTSTTGNTEAFF. In DNA, the CDR3 is TGTGCCTGGAGTACTAGCACGACGGGGAACACTGAAGCTTTCTTT.

This clone has just a few counts. The V call is TRBV9, the J call TRBJ2-3, with D possibly being TRBD2 (6 bases). V was shortened by 8 bases and J by 6 bases, with 22 bases between the two germline ends. Germline V gene sequence: CDR1 SGDLS, CDR2 YYNGEE. The CDR3 runs to 15 residues. The CDR3 nucleotides read TGTGCCAGTGGGGCATGGGACTCCCGAGCGGATACGCAGTATTTT. Residues: CASGAWDSRADTQYF.

This clone was observed once. The chain combines TRBV28 with TRBJ2-3; D may be TRBD2 (6 bases). CDR1 and CDR2 from the germline V gene are MDHEN and SYDVKM. V was pared by 6 bases and J by 1 base, with 11 bases between. The length of the CDR3 is 14 residues. CDR3 in amino acids: CASRNWGGTDTQYF. The CDR3 DNA reads TGTGCCAGCAGGAATTGGGGGGGCACAGATACGCAGTATTTT.

The rearrangement joins TRBV5-1 to TRBJ1-2; 8 bases agree with TRBD1. Germline V gene sequence: CDR1 SGHRS, CDR2 YFSETQ. J gave up 7 bases and V 4 bases, and 6 bases lay outside the gene matches. The CDR3 loop spans 13 amino acids. Here the CDR3 DNA reads TGCGCCAGCAGCCCCGGGACAGGTGGTGGCTACACCTTC. It codes for CASSPGTGGGYTF.

The rearrangement joins TRBV19 to TRBJ2-7; 8 bases are a match to TRBD1. Germline CDR1 and CDR2: LNHDA and SQIVND (reference sequence). J was trimmed by 3 bases and V by 4 bases; bases with no gene match: 8. The CDR3 runs to 15 residues. The CDR3 protein is CASSSGQGGGYEQYF. In DNA, the CDR3 is TGTGCCAGTAGTAGCGGACAGGGTGGAGGCTACGAGCAGTACTTC. Looking up the rest from reference TRBV19 and TRBJ2-7 gives the full variable domain: DGGITQSPKYLFRKEGQNVTLSCEQNLNHDAMYWYRQDPGQGLRLIYYSQIVNDFQKGDIAEGYSVSREKKESFPLTVTSAQKNPTAFYLCASSSGQGGGYEQYFGPGTRLTVT.

The rearrangement links TRBV5-1 to TRBJ1-1, with D perhaps TRBD1 (6 bases). Germline values: CDR1 SGHRS, CDR2 YFSETQ. V was pared by 5 bases and J by 0 bases, with 14 bases between. The CDR3 spans 15 residues. CDR3 loop: CASRLGQRMNTEAFF. The CDR3 DNA is TGCGCCAGCAGGCTTGGACAGAGGATGAACACTGAAGCTTTCTTT. Supplemented by reference TRBV5-1 and TRBJ1-1, the full variable domain reads KAGVTQTPRYLIKTRGQQVTLSCSPISGHRSVSWYQQTPGQGLQFLFEYFSETQRNKGNFPGRFSGRQFSNSRSEMNVSTLELGDSALYLCASRLGQRMNTEAFFGQGTRLTVV.